The 4 T cell receptor beta chains below were found in one sample sequenced in a study of blood T cell repertoires in COVID-19. The table came from immunoSEQ multiplex PCR; TCRdb's copy has only in-frame clones and leaves some out. Altogether roughly 68,000 clones are present, roughly 91% being singletons, with the ten largest covering around a tenth. The sample taken for sequencing was PBMCs or T cells enriched from blood (not recorded which). These TCRs come from a middle-aged woman who had recovered from COVID-19.

The chain is built from TRBV4-2 and TRBJ2-5; 9 positions agree with TRBD2. CDR1 and CDR2 from the germline V gene are LGHNA and YNFKEQ. V shed 0 bases and J 4 bases; nucleotides not matched to a gene: 6. The CDR3 is 16 residues long. CDR3 sequence: CASSQERRGGRETQYF. The CDR3 DNA sequence: TGTGCCAGCAGCCAAGAGAGGCGGGGGGGCCGAGAGACCCAGTACTTC.

The chain is built from TRBV5-1 and TRBJ1-1; 7 bases are a match to TRBD1. CDR3 length: 14 residues. The germline V gene has CDR1 SGHRS and CDR2 YFSETQ. Unmatched junction bases numbered 12, after V lost 7 bases and J lost 6 bases. CDR3 residues: CASASQGDVAEAFF. The DNA for the CDR3 is TGCGCCAGCGCTAGTCAGGGGGACGTCGCTGAAGCTTTCTTT.

The gene calls are TRBV19 and TRBJ1-3; D not resolved. The V and J ends lost 1 base and 0 bases respectively, with 13 bases between them. Germline V CDR1 and CDR2: LNHDA, SQIVND (reference sequence). The CDR3 is 17 amino acids. CDR3 protein: CASSIAIDWSSGNTIYF. The CDR3 DNA is TGTGCCAGTAGTATAGCGATAGACTGGAGCTCTGGAAACACCATATATTTT. The full variable domain, with the rest looked up from reference TRBV19 and TRBJ1-3, is DGGITQSPKYLFRKEGQNVTLSCEQNLNHDAMYWYRQDPGQGLRLIYYSQIVNDFQKGDIAEGYSVSREKKESFPLTVTSAQKNPTAFYLCASSIAIDWSSGNTIYFGEGSWLTVV.

The rearrangement links TRBV7-9 to TRBJ1-1, with TRBD1 as a possible D gene (6 bases). The ends were cut back, 4 bases at V and 1 base at J, with 19 bases in the middle. This CDR3 comprises 17 residues. Germline assignment: CDR1 SEHNR and CDR2 FQNEAQ (reference sequence). The CDR3 DNA is TGTGCCAGCAGCTCTACAACAGGGCGGGAGGGGAACACTGAAGCTTTCTTT. It encodes CASSSTTGREGNTEAFF.